This T cell receptor (beta chain) derives from a study of blood T cell repertoires in COVID-19. Sequencing used immunoSEQ multiplex PCR; TCRdb keeps in-frame clones, though not all of them. The repertoire holds fewer than 350,000 clones, with 75% to 90% as singletons. In germline, CDR1 is MRHNA, CDR2 SNTAGT. V was clipped by 0 bases and J by 4 bases, with 19 bases between them. The CDR3 covers 18 residues. The TCR sequence derives from a young man who had recovered from COVID-19. This chain links TRBV6-4 with TRBJ2-4; D unclear. Sequences were obtained from PBMCs or T cells enriched from blood (not recorded which). CDR3 sequence reads: CASSDSRAGPELKNIQYF. CDR3 DNA: TGTGCCAGCAGTGACTCGCGAGCAGGCCCCGAATTAAAAAACATTCAGTACTTC.